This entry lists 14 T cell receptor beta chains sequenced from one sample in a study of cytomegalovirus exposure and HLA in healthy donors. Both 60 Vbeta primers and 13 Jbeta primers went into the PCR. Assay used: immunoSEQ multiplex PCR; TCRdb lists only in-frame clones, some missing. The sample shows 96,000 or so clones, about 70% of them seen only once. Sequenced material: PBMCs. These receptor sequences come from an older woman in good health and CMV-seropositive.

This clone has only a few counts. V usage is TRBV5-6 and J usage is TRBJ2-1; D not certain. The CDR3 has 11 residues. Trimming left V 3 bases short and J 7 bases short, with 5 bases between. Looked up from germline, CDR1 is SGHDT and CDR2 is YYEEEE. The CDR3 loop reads CASSSLNEQFF. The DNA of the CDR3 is TGTGCCAGCAGCTCCCTTAATGAGCAGTTCTTC.

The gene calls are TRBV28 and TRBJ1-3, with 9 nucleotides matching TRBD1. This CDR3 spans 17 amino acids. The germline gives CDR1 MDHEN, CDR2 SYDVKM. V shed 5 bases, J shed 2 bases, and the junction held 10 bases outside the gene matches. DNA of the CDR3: TGTGCCAGCAGTCGACGTCCCGGGACAGGGACTGGAAACACCATATATTTT. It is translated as CASSRRPGTGTGNTIYF.

The CDR3 DNA is TGTGCCAGCAGTTCTGTTGCGGGAGGCAGAGGGAGCGAGCAGTACTTC. It translates to CASSSVAGGRGSEQYF. V is TRBV28 and J is TRBJ2-7; the match to TRBD2 covers 8 bases. Germline CDR1 and CDR2: MDHEN and SYDVKM. This CDR3 spans 16 amino acids. Trimming took 4 bases from V and 6 from J; bases not matched to a gene: 14. The variable domain in full, with the rest retrieved from reference TRBV28 and TRBJ2-7, is DVKVTQSSRYLVKRTGEKVFLECVQDMDHENMFWYRQDPGLGLRLIYFSYDVKMKEKGDIPEGYSVSREKKERFSLILESASTNQTSMYLCASSSVAGGRGSEQYFGPGTRLTVT.

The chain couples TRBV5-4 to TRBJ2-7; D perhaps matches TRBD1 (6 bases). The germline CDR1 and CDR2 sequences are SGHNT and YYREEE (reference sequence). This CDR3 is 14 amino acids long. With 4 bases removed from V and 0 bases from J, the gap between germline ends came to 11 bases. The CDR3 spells CASSAQGGSYEQYF. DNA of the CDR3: TGTGCCAGCAGCGCGCAAGGGGGCTCCTACGAGCAGTACTTC.

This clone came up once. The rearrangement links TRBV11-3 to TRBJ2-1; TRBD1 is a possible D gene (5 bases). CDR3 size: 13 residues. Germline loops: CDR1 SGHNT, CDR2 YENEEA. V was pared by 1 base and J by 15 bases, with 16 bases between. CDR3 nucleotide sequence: TGTGCCAGCAGCTTAGGAGGACACGAAACTGCGTTCTTC. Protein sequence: CASSLGGHETAFF.

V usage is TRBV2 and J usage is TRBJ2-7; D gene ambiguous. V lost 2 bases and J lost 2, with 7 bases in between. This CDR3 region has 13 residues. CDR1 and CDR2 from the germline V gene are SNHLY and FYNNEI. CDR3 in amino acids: CASSESQTYEQYF. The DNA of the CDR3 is TGTGCCAGCAGTGAATCACAAACCTACGAGCAGTACTTC.

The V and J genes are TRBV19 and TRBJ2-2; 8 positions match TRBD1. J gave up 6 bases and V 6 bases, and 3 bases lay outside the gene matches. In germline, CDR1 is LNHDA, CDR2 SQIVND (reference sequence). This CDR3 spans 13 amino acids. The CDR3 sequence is CASSPQGAGELFF. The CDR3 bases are TGTGCCAGTAGCCCACAGGGGGCCGGGGAGCTGTTTTTT.

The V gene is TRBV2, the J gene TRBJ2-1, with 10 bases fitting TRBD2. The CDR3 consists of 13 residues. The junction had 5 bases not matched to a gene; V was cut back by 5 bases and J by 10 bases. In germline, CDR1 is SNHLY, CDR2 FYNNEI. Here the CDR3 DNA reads TGTGCCAGCAGTACAAAACTAGCGGGAGAGCAGTTCTTC. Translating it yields CASSTKLAGEQFF.

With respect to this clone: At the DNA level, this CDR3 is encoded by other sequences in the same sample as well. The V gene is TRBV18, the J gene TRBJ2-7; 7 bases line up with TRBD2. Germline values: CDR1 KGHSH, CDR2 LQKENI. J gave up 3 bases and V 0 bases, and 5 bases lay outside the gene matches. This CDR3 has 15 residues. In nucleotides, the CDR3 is TGTGCCAGCTCACCACCGGGCAGGGAGGGCTACGAGCAGTACTTC. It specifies CASSPPGREGYEQYF.

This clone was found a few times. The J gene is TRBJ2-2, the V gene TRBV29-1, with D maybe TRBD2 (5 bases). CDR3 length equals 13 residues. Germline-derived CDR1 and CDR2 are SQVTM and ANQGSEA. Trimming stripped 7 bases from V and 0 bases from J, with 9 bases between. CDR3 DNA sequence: TGCAGCGCCCAGGACTCGAACACCGGGGAGCTGTTTTTT. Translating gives CSAQDSNTGELFF.

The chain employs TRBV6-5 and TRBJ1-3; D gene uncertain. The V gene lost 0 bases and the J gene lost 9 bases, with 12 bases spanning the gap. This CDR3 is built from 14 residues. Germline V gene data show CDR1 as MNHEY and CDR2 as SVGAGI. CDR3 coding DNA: TGTGCCAGCAGTTACTCCGGGGAAATTGGCACCATATATTTT. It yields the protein CASSYSGEIGTIYF.

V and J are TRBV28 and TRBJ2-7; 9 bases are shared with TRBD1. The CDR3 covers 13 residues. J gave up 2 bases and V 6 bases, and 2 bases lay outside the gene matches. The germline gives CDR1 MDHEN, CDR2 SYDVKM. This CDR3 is CASRRTGAYEQYF. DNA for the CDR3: TGTGCCAGCAGGCGGACAGGGGCCTACGAGCAGTACTTC.

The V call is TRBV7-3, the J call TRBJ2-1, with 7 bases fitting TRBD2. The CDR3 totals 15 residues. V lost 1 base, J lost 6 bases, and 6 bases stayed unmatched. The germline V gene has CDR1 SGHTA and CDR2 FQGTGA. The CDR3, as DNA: TGTGCCAGCAGCTTAAAGGCGGGAGATTTCAATGAGCAGTTCTTC. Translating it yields CASSLKAGDFNEQFF.

CDR3 residues: CASSPRGEVNYGYTF. The CDR3 DNA sequence: TGTGCCAGCTCACCACGGGGGGAAGTTAACTATGGCTACACCTTC. The chain links TRBV18 to TRBJ1-2, with a possible D match to TRBD1 (5 bases). The V gene's germline CDR1 is KGHSH and CDR2 LQKENI. Between the trimmed V and J ends, which lost 1 base and 1 base, there was a span of 10 bases. This CDR3 region has 15 residues.